The 14 T cell receptor beta chains presented below share a single source sample, sequenced in a study of shared clonotypes between healthy human individuals. The naive CD8 fraction comprised CD45RO-negative cells positively selected for CCR7 and excluded terminally differentiated effector memory CD45RA+ cells. Only in-frame clones appear in the TCRdb table, and some are missing; sequencing was by immunoSEQ multiplex PCR. Of over 2,000,000 clones in the sample, approximately 92% were seen once. The sequenced material came from naive CD8+ T cells from PBMCs. The receptors derive from a man younger than 35 in good health. Some clones in this sample may be carry-over from other donors' samples.

This chain connects TRBV27 to TRBJ1-4; TRBD1 aligns across 8 bases. Germline loops: CDR1 MNHEY, CDR2 SMNVEV (reference sequence). Unmatched junction bases numbered 6, after V lost 6 bases and J lost 6 bases. This CDR3 has 14 residues. CDR3: CASRDRALDEKLFF. In nucleotides, the CDR3 is TGTGCCAGCAGGGACAGGGCTTTGGATGAAAAACTGTTTTTT.

V gene TRBV7-2 combines with J gene TRBJ2-2; no clear D gene. Germline V gene data show CDR1 as SGHTA and CDR2 as FQGNSA. The length of the CDR3 is 13 residues. V lost 6 bases to trimming and J lost 4 bases, with 9 bases between them. The CDR3 loop is CASSFVGTGELFF. The CDR3 DNA reads TGTGCCAGCAGTTTCGTTGGCACCGGGGAGCTGTTTTTT. Combining the CDR3 with reference TRBV7-2 and TRBJ2-2 gives the whole variable domain GAGVSQSPSNKVTEKGKDVELRCDPISGHTALYWYRQSLGQGLEFLIYFQGNSAPDKSGLPSDRFSAERTGGSVSTLTIQRTQQEDSAVYLCASSFVGTGELFFGEGSRLTVL.

CDR3 region: CASSEGDNLDTQYF. The CDR3 nucleotides are TGTGCCAGCAGTGAAGGGGATAACTTAGATACGCAGTATTTT. The rearrangement joins TRBV25-1 to TRBJ2-3, with no clear D. V lost 2 bases, J lost 5 bases, and 11 bases lay in between. CDR1 is MGHDK and CDR2 is SYGVNS in the germline V gene. The CDR3 covers 14 residues. Variable domain in full (rest from reference TRBV25-1 and TRBJ2-3): EADIYQTPRYLVIGTGKKITLECSQTMGHDKMYWYQQDPGMELHLIHYSYGVNSTEKGDLSSESTVSRIRTEHFPLTLESARPSHTSQYLCASSEGDNLDTQYFGPGTRLTVL.

The chain has TRBV7-9 and TRBJ2-3, with D perhaps matching TRBD2 (5 bases). CDR3 size: 15 residues. V lost 8 bases and J lost 0, with 15 bases in between. In germline, CDR1 is SEHNR, CDR2 FQNEAQ (reference sequence). DNA for the CDR3: TGTGCCAGCGTAGGCGTTAGCGAGAGCACAGATACGCAGTATTTT. Its translation is CASVGVSESTDTQYF.

The V call is TRBV28, the J call TRBJ2-3; perhaps TRBD2 as D (6 bases). Germline V lookup: CDR1 MDHEN, CDR2 SYDVKM. CDR3 length: 14 residues. V lost 2 bases to trimming and J lost 6 bases, with 12 bases between them. CDR3 DNA: TGTGCCAGCAGTTTACGGGGGAGTCCCGATACGCAGTATTTT. Encoded protein: CASSLRGSPDTQYF.

The CDR3 DNA is TGTGCCAGCAGCACGACAGGGATTGCCTACGAGCAGTACTTC. As protein: CASSTTGIAYEQYF. The rearrangement uses TRBV7-3 and TRBJ2-7; 7 bases align to TRBD1. V shed 5 bases, J shed 2 bases, and the junction held 6 bases outside the gene matches. The CDR3 has 14 residues. The germline V gene has CDR1 SGHTA and CDR2 FQGTGA. Looking up the rest from reference TRBV7-3 and TRBJ2-7 gives the full variable domain: GAGVSQTPSNKVTEKGKYVELRCDPISGHTALYWYRQSLGQGPEFLIYFQGTGAADDSGLPNDRFFAVRPEGSVSTLKIQRTERGDSAVYLCASSTTGIAYEQYFGPGTRLTVT.

The V and J genes are TRBV7-9 and TRBJ2-5; tentative D call: TRBD1 (6 bases). Trimming left V 5 bases short and J 4 bases short, with 14 bases between. Germline CDR1 SEHNR, CDR2 FQNEAQ (reference sequence). This CDR3 region has 14 residues. The DNA of the CDR3 is TGTGCCAGCAGCGCCGCCAGGGGAACAGAGACCCAGTACTTC. Amino acid sequence: CASSAARGTETQYF.

The genes are TRBV30 and TRBJ2-4; 7 nucleotides align to TRBD1. Germline CDR1 reads GTSNPN; CDR2 reads SVGIG (reference sequence). V trimming: 1 base; J trimming: 6 bases; junction bases outside the gene matches: 9. The CDR3 contains 15 residues. The CDR3 protein is CAWSDYGTASNIQYF. CDR3 nucleotides: TGTGCCTGGAGTGACTACGGGACAGCATCAAACATTCAGTACTTC.

V gene TRBV28 combines with J gene TRBJ2-7; no reliable D call. Trimming took 6 bases from V and 5 from J, leaving 14 bases between them. Germline loops: CDR1 MDHEN, CDR2 SYDVKM. CDR3 length: 13 amino acids. DNA of the CDR3: TGTGCCAGCAGCCCCGTGCGAAGCGACGAGCAGTACTTC. Its translation is CASSPVRSDEQYF.

This chain joins TRBV25-1 and TRBJ1-2, with 7 positions matching TRBD1. The germline CDR1 and CDR2 sequences are MGHDK and SYGVNS. There are 15 residues in the CDR3. The ends lost 8 bases at V and 6 bases at J; junction bases unmatched: 15. The DNA for the CDR3 is TGTGCCAGCTCCCCGGGACAGTTAACCACGGATGGCTACACCTTC. The encoded protein is CASSPGQLTTDGYTF.

This rearrangement joins TRBV7-2 to TRBJ2-7; a possible D gene is TRBD2 (6 bases). The V gene lost 3 bases and the J gene lost 2 bases, with 14 bases spanning the gap. The CDR3 extends over 15 amino acids. The germline V gene has CDR1 SGHTA and CDR2 FQGNSA. In DNA, the CDR3 is TGTGCCAGCAGCTTGTCCTTAGCGGCTACCTACGAGCAGTACTTC. Its translation is CASSLSLAATYEQYF.

The rearrangement links TRBV7-2 to TRBJ2-4, with D tentatively TRBD2 (6 bases). V lost 5 bases and J lost 8, with 10 bases in between. CDR3 length equals 12 residues. Looked up from germline, CDR1 is SGHTA and CDR2 is FQGNSA. The CDR3: CASSPRGDIQYF. The CDR3 DNA sequence: TGTGCCAGCAGCCCACGCGGGGACATTCAGTACTTC.

This chain connects TRBV5-1 to TRBJ2-1; 13 nucleotides align to TRBD2. The V gene's germline CDR1 is SGHRS and CDR2 YFSETQ. V lost 2 bases and J lost 8; bases outside the gene matches: 4. The CDR3 has 15 amino acids. CDR3: CASSLLAGGVDEQFF. The CDR3, as DNA: TGCGCCAGCAGCTTACTAGCGGGAGGGGTCGATGAGCAGTTCTTC.

The V gene is TRBV5-3, the J gene TRBJ2-4, with unresolved D. TRBV5-3 is an ORF; its function is uncertain. V gave up 7 bases and J gave up 6 bases, with 11 bases separating them. The CDR3 runs 12 residues. The CDR3 protein is CARSVTRNIQYF. The CDR3 DNA reads as TGTGCCAGATCCGTCACACGAAACATTCAGTACTTC.